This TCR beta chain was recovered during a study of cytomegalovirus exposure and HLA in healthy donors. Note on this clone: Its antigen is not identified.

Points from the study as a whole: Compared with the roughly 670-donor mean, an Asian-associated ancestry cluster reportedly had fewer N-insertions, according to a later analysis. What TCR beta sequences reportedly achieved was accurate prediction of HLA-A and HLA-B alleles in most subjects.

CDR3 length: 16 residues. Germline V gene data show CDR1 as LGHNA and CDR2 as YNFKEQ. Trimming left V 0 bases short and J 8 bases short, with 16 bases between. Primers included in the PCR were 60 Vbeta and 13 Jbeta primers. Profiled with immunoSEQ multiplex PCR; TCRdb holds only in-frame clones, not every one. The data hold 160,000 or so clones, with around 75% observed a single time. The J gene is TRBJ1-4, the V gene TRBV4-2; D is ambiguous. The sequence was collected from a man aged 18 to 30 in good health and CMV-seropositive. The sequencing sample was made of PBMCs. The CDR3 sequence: CASSQEEAGSGEKLFF. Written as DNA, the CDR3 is TGTGCCAGCAGCCAAGAAGAGGCAGGTTCGGGAGAAAAACTGTTTTTT.